Listed here are 26 T cell receptor beta chains from one sample, sequenced in a study of blood T cell repertoires in COVID-19. Libraries were prepared by immunoSEQ multiplex PCR; TCRdb keeps only in-frame clonotypes and omits some of them. The profile shows under 300,000 clones, roughly 84% of them singletons. The sample consisted of peripheral blood. The receptors here all came from a woman in her thirties or forties who had recovered from COVID-19.

This clone appeared a few times. This chain uses TRBV19 with TRBJ2-1; D ambiguous. The V end was cut by 7 bases, the J end by 4 bases, with 11 bases between. CDR1 is LNHDA and CDR2 is SQIVND in the germline V gene (reference sequence). The length of the CDR3 is 13 residues. For the CDR3, the DNA is TGTGCCAGTAAGATGCGCCAATACAATGAGCAGTTCTTC. It codes for CASKMRQYNEQFF.

This chain uses TRBV9 with TRBJ2-1, with 10 bases fitting TRBD2. The trim removed 0 bases at V and 7 bases at J, leaving 16 bases unmatched. Germline values: CDR1 SGDLS, CDR2 YYNGEE. This CDR3 region has 19 residues. The DNA of the CDR3 is TGTGCCAGCAGCGTAGCTACAAGGGCTAGCGGGAGCGGTTCGAATGAGCAGTTCTTC. Translating gives CASSVATRASGSGSNEQFF.

Details on this clone: One end of the junction fails to match germline, which may point to a read error. The J gene is TRBJ2-2, the V gene TRBV7-7; perhaps TRBD2 as D (5 bases). The CDR3 loop spans 15 amino acids. The germline V gene encodes CDR1 SSHAT and CDR2 FNYEAQ (reference sequence). The CDR3 bases are TGTGCTAGCAGCCCCCTATCCGGAGGATTCGGGGAGCTGTTTTTT. The encoded protein is CASSPLSGGFGELFF.

V gene TRBV19 combines with J gene TRBJ1-4; D is possibly TRBD1 (6 bases). Between the trimmed V and J ends, which lost 5 bases and 2 bases, there was a span of 15 bases. Germline V CDR1 and CDR2: LNHDA, SQIVND (reference sequence). The CDR3 contains 16 residues. CDR3 in DNA: TGTGCCAGTAGTGTCCCGCGGGGGGCGACTAATGAAAAACTGTTTTTT. It encodes CASSVPRGATNEKLFF. Based on the CDR3 plus reference TRBV19 and TRBJ1-4, the full variable domain is DGGITQSPKYLFRKEGQNVTLSCEQNLNHDAMYWYRQDPGQGLRLIYYSQIVNDFQKGDIAEGYSVSREKKESFPLTVTSAQKNPTAFYLCASSVPRGATNEKLFFGSGTQLSVL.

This clone was seen just once. This chain links TRBV10-3 with TRBJ2-2, with 7 nucleotides matching TRBD1. Germline CDR1 reads ENHRY; CDR2 reads SYGVKD. The length of the CDR3 is 14 residues. V gave up 6 bases and J gave up 0 bases; unmatched junction bases: 1. The CDR3 DNA reads TGTGCCATCAGCGGACAGGCGAACACCGGGGAGCTGTTTTTT. Protein sequence: CAISGQANTGELFF.

The chain combines TRBV29-1 with TRBJ2-3; no clear D. In germline, CDR1 is SQVTM, CDR2 ANQGSEA. V was trimmed by 7 bases and J by 5 bases, leaving 19 bases between them. The CDR3 is 14 residues long. CDR3 coding DNA: TGCAGCGCCTTCAGGATGTGGGCCGGAGATACGCAGTATTTT. Amino acid sequence: CSAFRMWAGDTQYF.

This chain links TRBV7-2 with TRBJ1-4; 7 bases fit TRBD1. CDR1 SGHTA and CDR2 FQGNSA come from the germline V gene. The CDR3 runs 13 residues. J gave up 5 bases and V 4 bases, and 1 base lay outside the gene matches. The CDR3 reads CASSWDRNEKLFF. The CDR3 bases are TGTGCCAGCAGCTGGGACAGAAATGAAAAACTGTTTTTT.

The J gene is TRBJ1-3, the V gene TRBV6-5, with D uncertain. The CDR3 is made up of 15 amino acids. CDR1 and CDR2 from the germline V gene are MNHEY and SVGAGI. Deletions cut 6 bases from V and 0 bases from J, with 12 bases between. The CDR3 nucleotides read TGTGCCAGCAGGATCGACGGGTTCTCTGGAAACACCATATATTTT. Encoded protein: CASRIDGFSGNTIYF.

This clone was recorded only once. The chain combines TRBV19 with TRBJ2-1; 10 nucleotides agree with TRBD2. Germline V gene sequence: CDR1 LNHDA, CDR2 SQIVND (reference sequence). CDR3 size: 16 residues. With V trimmed by 5 bases and J by 8 bases, 12 bases remained unmatched. CDR3 amino acids: CASSPSPSGRGHEQFF. The CDR3 DNA reads as TGTGCCAGTAGTCCAAGCCCTAGCGGGAGAGGGCATGAGCAGTTCTTC.

The rearrangement uses TRBV3-1 (or the pseudogene TRBV3-2) and TRBJ1-5; tentatively, D is TRBD1 (6 bases). Trimming removed 4 bases at V and 10 bases at J, with 17 bases between. CDR1 and CDR2 (germline): LGHDT, YNNKEL (reference sequence). This CDR3 has 14 residues. This CDR3 is CASSPDSTISPQHF. The CDR3 coding sequence is TGTGCCAGCAGCCCGGACAGCACCATCAGCCCCCAGCATTTT.

The gene calls are TRBV2 and TRBJ1-5, with 7 bases matching TRBD1. Germline values: CDR1 SNHLY, CDR2 FYNNEI. The CDR3 loop spans 15 amino acids. V shed 6 bases, J shed 1 base, and the junction held 6 bases outside the gene matches. Here the CDR3 reads CASRPGTVSNQPQHF. The CDR3 DNA is TGTGCCAGCAGGCCGGGGACAGTCAGCAATCAGCCCCAGCATTTT. The full variable domain, in which reference TRBV2 and TRBJ1-5 provide the parts outside the CDR3, is EPEVTQTPSHQVTQMGQEVILRCVPISNHLYFYWYRQILGQKVEFLVSFYNNEISEKSEIFDDQFSVERPDGSNFTLKIRSTKLEDSAMYFCASRPGTVSNQPQHFGDGTRLSIL.

The chain combines TRBV27 with TRBJ2-1, with 12 nucleotides matching TRBD2. This CDR3 is built from 16 residues. After removal of 3 bases from V and 8 bases from J, the junction contained 8 bases not matched to a gene. Germline V gives CDR1 MNHEY, CDR2 SMNVEV (reference sequence). CDR3 sequence: CASSFPRLAGGYEQFF. As DNA, the CDR3 is TGTGCCAGCAGTTTCCCTCGCCTAGCGGGAGGGTATGAGCAGTTCTTC.

V and J are TRBV7-3 and TRBJ2-1; 7 positions agree with TRBD2. Germline V gene data show CDR1 as SGHTA and CDR2 as FQGTGA. The CDR3 contains 15 residues. Trimming at V came to 7 bases and at J to 4 bases, leaving 10 bases not matched to a gene. The CDR3 region has the DNA TGTGCCAGCAACGTCGGGGGGACCCCTTACAATGAGCAGTTCTTC. As protein: CASNVGGTPYNEQFF. Full variable domain (outside the CDR3, taken from reference TRBV7-3 and TRBJ2-1): GAGVSQTPSNKVTEKGKYVELRCDPISGHTALYWYRQSLGQGPEFLIYFQGTGAADDSGLPNDRFFAVRPEGSVSTLKIQRTERGDSAVYLCASNVGGTPYNEQFFGPGTRLTVL.

The chain links TRBV5-6 to TRBJ1-1; D uncertain. Trimming took 4 bases from V and 0 from J, leaving 10 bases between them. The CDR3 extends over 14 amino acids. CDR1 is SGHDT, CDR2 YYEEEE, per germline. The CDR3 nucleotides read TGTGCCAGCAGCCTCGGCGGAGTGAACACTGAAGCTTTCTTT. Translating it yields CASSLGGVNTEAFF.

The gene calls are TRBV11-1 and TRBJ2-2; no clear D. Germline values: CDR1 SGHAT, CDR2 FQDESV (reference sequence). Trimming left V 0 bases short and J 4 bases short, with 3 bases between. The CDR3 sequence is 13 residues long. The CDR3 DNA reads as TGTGCCAGCAGCTTAGCGGCCACCGGGGAGCTGTTTTTT. Translation gives CASSLAATGELFF.

V usage is TRBV5-4 and J usage is TRBJ2-1; 14 bases are a match to TRBD2. Germline V gene data show CDR1 as SGHNT and CDR2 as YYREEE (reference sequence). Trimming removed 5 bases from V and 6 bases from J; junction bases left unmatched: 1. CDR3 length: 14 residues. This CDR3 reads CASRGTSGGNEQFF. CDR3 nucleotides: TGTGCCAGCAGGGGGACTAGCGGGGGCAATGAGCAGTTCTTC.

CDR3 DNA sequence: TGTGCCACCAGCAGGGAATTTGGCGGGGGCAGCTCCTACGAGCAGTACTTC. Its protein product is CATSREFGGGSSYEQYF. V is TRBV15 and J is TRBJ2-7, with D possibly TRBD2 on 7 matching bases. CDR3 size: 17 residues. The V end lost 3 bases, the J end lost 0 bases, and 18 bases lay between the germline ends. CDR1 is LNHNV, CDR2 YYDKDF, per germline (reference sequence). The full variable domain, with the rest looked up from reference TRBV15 and TRBJ2-7, is DAMVIQNPRYQVTQFGKPVTLSCSQTLNHNVMYWYQQKSSQAPKLLFHYYDKDFNNEADTPDNFQSRRPNTSFCFLDIRSPGLGDTAMYLCATSREFGGGSSYEQYFGPGTRLTVT.

The V gene is TRBV11-2, the J gene TRBJ2-3; no clear D. V gave up 1 base and J gave up 0 bases, with 5 bases separating them. The CDR3 is made up of 14 amino acids. Germline loops: CDR1 SGHAT, CDR2 FQNNGV. The CDR3 sequence is CASSLGGSTDTQYF. In nucleotides, the CDR3 is TGTGCCAGCAGCTTAGGTGGCAGCACAGATACGCAGTATTTT.

Turning to this clone: Other DNA sequences in this specimen translate into the identical CDR3. V and J are TRBV7-9 and TRBJ2-7; a possible D gene is TRBD1 (5 bases). Germline V gene sequence: CDR1 SEHNR, CDR2 FQNEAQ (reference sequence). V shed 9 bases and J shed 3 bases, with 12 bases lying between them. CDR3 size: 12 residues. CDR3 nucleotide sequence: TGTGCCAGTTCGGACACCGGCTACGAGCAGTACTTC. Its protein product is CASSDTGYEQYF.

This chain joins TRBV6-5 and TRBJ1-3; weak D call: TRBD1 (6 bases). Trimming stripped 9 bases from V and 0 bases from J, with 12 bases between. The CDR3 extends over 14 amino acids. CDR1 and CDR2 (germline): MNHEY, SVGAGI. The CDR3 here is CASGQFRSGNTIYF. The CDR3 nucleotides read TGTGCCAGTGGACAGTTTCGCTCTGGAAACACCATATATTTT.

This clone was observed once. J is TRBJ2-7 and V is TRBV7-9, with TRBD1 matching 9 bases. The junction had 5 bases not matched to a gene; V was cut back by 3 bases and J by 8 bases. Germline values: CDR1 SEHNR, CDR2 FQNEAQ (reference sequence). This CDR3 has 13 residues. The CDR3 protein is CASSFRDRVKQYF. CDR3 in DNA: TGTGCCAGCAGCTTCCGGGACAGGGTAAAGCAGTACTTC.

The rearrangement links TRBV18 to TRBJ2-7, with TRBD2 identical over 12 bases. Germline V gene lookup returns CDR1 KGHSH and CDR2 LQKENI. V shed 2 bases and J 5 bases; nucleotides not matched to a gene: 10. This CDR3 spans 17 amino acids. The CDR3 sequence is CASSPMALAGGDNEQYF. In nucleotides, the CDR3 is TGTGCCAGCTCACCAATGGCTCTAGCGGGAGGGGACAACGAGCAGTACTTC.

This sequence joins TRBV12-3 or TRBV12-4 and TRBJ1-1, with 7 bases fitting TRBD1. The CDR3 covers 13 residues. J gave up 5 bases and V 6 bases, and 6 bases lay outside the gene matches. CDR3 region: CASRSTGVTEAFF. CDR3 DNA sequence: TGTGCCAGCAGATCTACAGGGGTTACTGAAGCTTTCTTT.

This chain links TRBV6-2 or TRBV6-3 with TRBJ1-5; no clear D. The CDR3 totals 13 residues. V dropped 6 bases and J dropped 16 bases, with 22 bases sitting between them. From germline, CDR1 is MNHEY and CDR2 SVGEGT. The CDR3 coding sequence is TGTGCCAGCAGCCCCCCGCGGCCGACTGGCCGCCATTTT. Amino acid sequence: CASSPPRPTGRHF.

The V call is TRBV13, the J call TRBJ1-6; D ambiguous. Germline V gene lookup returns CDR1 PRHDT and CDR2 FYEKMQ (reference sequence). The CDR3 consists of 18 residues. V gave up 1 base and J gave up 4 bases, with 17 bases separating them. The CDR3 DNA reads TGTGCCAGCAGCTTAGAAGGAATTGACTCGGGGTATAATTCACCCCTCCACTTT. Protein sequence: CASSLEGIDSGYNSPLHF.

J is TRBJ2-3 and V is TRBV10-3; D is perhaps TRBD2 (5 bases). The CDR3 is made up of 15 amino acids. Trimming removed 4 bases at V and 3 bases at J, with 14 bases between. The germline V gene encodes CDR1 ENHRY and CDR2 SYGVKD. This chain's CDR3 is CAISVGEGGTDTQYF. The CDR3 DNA follows: TGTGCCATCAGTGTCGGGGAAGGTGGGACAGATACGCAGTATTTT.